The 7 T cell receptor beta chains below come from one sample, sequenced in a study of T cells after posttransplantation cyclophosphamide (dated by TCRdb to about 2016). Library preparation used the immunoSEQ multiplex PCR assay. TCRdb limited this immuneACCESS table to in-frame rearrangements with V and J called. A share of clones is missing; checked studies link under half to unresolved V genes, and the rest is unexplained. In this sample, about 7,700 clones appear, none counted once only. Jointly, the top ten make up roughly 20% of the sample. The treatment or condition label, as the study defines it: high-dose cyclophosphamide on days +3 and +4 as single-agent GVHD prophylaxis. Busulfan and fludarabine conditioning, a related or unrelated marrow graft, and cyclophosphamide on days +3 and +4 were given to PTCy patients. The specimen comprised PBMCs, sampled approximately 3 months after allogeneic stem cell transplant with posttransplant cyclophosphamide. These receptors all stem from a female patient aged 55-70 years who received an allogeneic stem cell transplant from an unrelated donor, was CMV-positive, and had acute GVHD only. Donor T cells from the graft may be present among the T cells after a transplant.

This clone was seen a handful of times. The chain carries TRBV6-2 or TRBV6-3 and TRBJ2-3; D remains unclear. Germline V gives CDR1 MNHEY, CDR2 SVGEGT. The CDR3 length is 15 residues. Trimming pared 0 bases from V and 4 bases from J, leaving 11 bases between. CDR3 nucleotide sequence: TGTGCCAGCAGTTACTCGAAGGGTCCCCCAGATACGCAGTATTTT. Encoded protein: CASSYSKGPPDTQYF.

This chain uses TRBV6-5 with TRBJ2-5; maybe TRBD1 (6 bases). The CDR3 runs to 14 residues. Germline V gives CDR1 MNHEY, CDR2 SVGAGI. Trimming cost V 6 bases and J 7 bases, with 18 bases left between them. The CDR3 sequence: CASRSPGVRATQYF. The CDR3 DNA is TGTGCCAGCAGGTCACCAGGGGTGCGGGCGACCCAGTACTTC.

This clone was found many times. CDR3 nucleotides: TGCGCCAGACTGACAGGGGTCTATGGCTACACCTTC. Translated: CARLTGVYGYTF. The rearrangement uses TRBV23-1 and TRBJ1-2, with TRBD1 identical over 8 bases. TRBV23-1 is annotated as an ORF whose role is uncertain. The CDR3 runs to 12 residues. The J segment lost 4 bases and the V segment lost 9 bases, leaving 4 bases of the junction unmatched.

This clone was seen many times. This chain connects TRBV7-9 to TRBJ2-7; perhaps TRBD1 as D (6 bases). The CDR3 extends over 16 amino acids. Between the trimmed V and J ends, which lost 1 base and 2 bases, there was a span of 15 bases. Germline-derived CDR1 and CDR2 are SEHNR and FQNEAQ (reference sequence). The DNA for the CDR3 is TGTGCCAGCAGCTTAGTTCAGGGGAGCTTAGCCTACGAGCAGTACTTC. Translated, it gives CASSLVQGSLAYEQYF. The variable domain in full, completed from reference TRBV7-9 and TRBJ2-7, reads DTGVSQNPRHKITKRGQNVTFRCDPISEHNRLYWYRQTLGQGPEFLTYFQNEAQLEKSRLLSDRFSAERPKGSFSTLEIQRTEQGDSAMYLCASSLVQGSLAYEQYFGPGTRLTVT.

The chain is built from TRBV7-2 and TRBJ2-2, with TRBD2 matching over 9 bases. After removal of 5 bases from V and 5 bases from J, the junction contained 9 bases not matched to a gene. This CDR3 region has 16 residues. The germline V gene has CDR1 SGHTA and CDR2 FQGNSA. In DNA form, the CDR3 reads TGTGCCAGCAGCGCCATCACTAGCGGGCTTACCGGGGAGCTGTTTTTT. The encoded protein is CASSAITSGLTGELFF.

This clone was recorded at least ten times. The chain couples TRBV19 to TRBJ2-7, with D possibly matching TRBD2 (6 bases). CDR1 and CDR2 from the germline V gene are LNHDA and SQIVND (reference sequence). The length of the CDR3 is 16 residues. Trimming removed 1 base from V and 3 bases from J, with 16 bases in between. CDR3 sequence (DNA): TGTGCCAGTAGTATAGGACCGGGACTGGGCCTCTACGAGCAGTACTTC. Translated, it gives CASSIGPGLGLYEQYF.

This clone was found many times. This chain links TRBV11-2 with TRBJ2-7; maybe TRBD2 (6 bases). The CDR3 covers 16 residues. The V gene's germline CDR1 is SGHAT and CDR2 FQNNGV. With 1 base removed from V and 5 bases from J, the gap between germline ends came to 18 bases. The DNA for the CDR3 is TGTGCCAGCAGCTTAGGAGAGTGGGGGGAGCGAAACGAGCAGTACTTC. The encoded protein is CASSLGEWGERNEQYF. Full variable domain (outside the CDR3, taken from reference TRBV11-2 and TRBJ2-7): EAGVAQSPRYKIIEKRQSVAFWCNPISGHATLYWYQQILGQGPKLLIQFQNNGVVDDSQLPKDRFSAERLKGVDSTLKIQPAKLEDSAVYLCASSLGEWGERNEQYFGPGTRLTVT.